This TCR beta chain emerged from a study of shared clonotypes between healthy human individuals. Study at large: The study used three CD4 naive, three CD4 memory, two CD8 naive and one CD8 memory plate per donor.

Partitioning of CD4+ cells yielded a CD45RA+ naive subset and a CD45RA-negative memory subset. This table comes from immunoSEQ multiplex PCR, and its TCRdb copy is limited to in-frame clones, with some not included. Counted here are around 350,000 clones, over 70% occurring once; the ten biggest clones make up roughly a tenth. Sequencing input: memory CD4+ T cells sorted from blood. The subset is: CD45RA-negative fraction. The sequence derives from a man aged 30-40 years in good health.

The CDR3 region is CASSLPGQVNTEAFF. The CDR3 DNA reads TGTGCCAGCAGTTTACCGGGACAGGTGAACACTGAAGCTTTCTTT. This chain connects TRBV6-1 to TRBJ1-1; 8 bases agree with TRBD1. CDR3 length equals 15 residues. CDR1 is MNHNS, CDR2 SASEGT, per germline. Trimming took 5 bases from V and 0 from J; bases not matched to a gene: 5.